What follows is one TCR beta chain and its context. Its cognate antigen is unknown. The sample is drawn from a study of shared clonotypes between healthy human individuals. Overall study results and limits: Clonotype sharing among donors was thought likely to change with sequencing depth.

Trimming pared 4 bases from V and 7 bases from J, leaving 21 bases between. Germline CDR1 SGHRS, CDR2 YFSETQ. There are 15 residues in the CDR3. Naivety among CD8 cells was defined by CD45RO negativity and positive CCR7 selection, thereby excluding terminally differentiated effector memory CD45RA+ cells. Adult Caucasians living in Nashville, Tennessee made up all of the donors. A deep-level run was used for the assay. Method: immunoSEQ multiplex PCR; TCRdb's copy keeps in-frame clones and lacks some. Of under 1 million clones listed, 95% to 97% are singletons. This sequence was found in a man aged 25-45 years in good health. The sample comprised naive CD8+ T cells sorted from blood. This sequence joins TRBV5-1 and TRBJ2-7; either TRBD1 or TRBD2 may supply D (5 bases each). For the CDR3, the DNA is TGCGCCAGCAGCCACGGGACCGCCGCAGCGTGGGAGCAGTACTTC. Amino acids: CASSHGTAAAWEQYF.